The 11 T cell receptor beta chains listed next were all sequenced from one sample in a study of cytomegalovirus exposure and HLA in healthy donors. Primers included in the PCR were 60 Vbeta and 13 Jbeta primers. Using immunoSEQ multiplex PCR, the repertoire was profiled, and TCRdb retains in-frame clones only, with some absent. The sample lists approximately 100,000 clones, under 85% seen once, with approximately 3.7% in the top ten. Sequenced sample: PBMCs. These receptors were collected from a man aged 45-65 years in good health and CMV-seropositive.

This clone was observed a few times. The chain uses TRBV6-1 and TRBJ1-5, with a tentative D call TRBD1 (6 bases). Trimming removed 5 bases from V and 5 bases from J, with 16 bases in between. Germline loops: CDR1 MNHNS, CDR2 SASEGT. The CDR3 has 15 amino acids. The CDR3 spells CASSPHFQGYQPQHF. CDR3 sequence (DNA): TGTGCCAGCAGTCCACATTTTCAGGGGTATCAGCCCCAGCATTTT.

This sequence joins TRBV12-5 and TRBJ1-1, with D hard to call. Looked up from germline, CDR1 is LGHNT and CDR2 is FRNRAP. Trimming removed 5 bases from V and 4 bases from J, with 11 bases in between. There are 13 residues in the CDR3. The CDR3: CASGIAPGTEAFF. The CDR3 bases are TGTGCTAGTGGTATCGCTCCGGGCACTGAAGCTTTCTTT.

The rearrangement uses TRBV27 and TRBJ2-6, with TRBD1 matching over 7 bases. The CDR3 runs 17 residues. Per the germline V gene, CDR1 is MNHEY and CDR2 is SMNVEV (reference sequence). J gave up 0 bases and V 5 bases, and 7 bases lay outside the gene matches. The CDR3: CASSTGTASSGANVLTF. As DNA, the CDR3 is TGTGCCAGCAGTACCGGGACAGCTAGCTCTGGGGCCAACGTCCTGACTTTC.

CDR3 amino acids: CASSERDRGPRKNTEAFF. DNA of the CDR3: TGTGCCAGCAGTGAAAGGGACAGGGGCCCTCGAAAGAACACTGAAGCTTTCTTT. The chain has TRBV2 and TRBJ1-1; 10 nucleotides align to TRBD1. V shed 2 bases, J shed 1 base, and the junction held 10 bases outside the gene matches. CDR3 length: 18 residues. Germline-derived CDR1 and CDR2 are SNHLY and FYNNEI. Full variable domain (missing parts from reference TRBV2 and TRBJ1-1): EPEVTQTPSHQVTQMGQEVILRCVPISNHLYFYWYRQILGQKVEFLVSFYNNEISEKSEIFDDQFSVERPDGSNFTLKIRSTKLEDSAMYFCASSERDRGPRKNTEAFFGQGTRLTVV.

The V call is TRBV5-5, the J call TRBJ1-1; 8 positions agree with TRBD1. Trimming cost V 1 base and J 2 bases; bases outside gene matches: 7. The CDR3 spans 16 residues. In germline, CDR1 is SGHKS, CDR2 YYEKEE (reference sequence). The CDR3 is CASSLKPGGSNTEAFF. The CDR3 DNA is TGTGCCAGCAGCTTGAAACCAGGGGGCTCAAACACTGAAGCTTTCTTT.

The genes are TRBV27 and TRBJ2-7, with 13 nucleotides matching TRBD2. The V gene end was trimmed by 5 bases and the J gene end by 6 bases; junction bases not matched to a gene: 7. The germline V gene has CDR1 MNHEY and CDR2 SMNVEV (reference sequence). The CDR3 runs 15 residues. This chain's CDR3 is CASSTSGRGRVEQYF. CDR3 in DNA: TGTGCCAGCAGTACTAGCGGGAGGGGGCGAGTCGAGCAGTACTTC.

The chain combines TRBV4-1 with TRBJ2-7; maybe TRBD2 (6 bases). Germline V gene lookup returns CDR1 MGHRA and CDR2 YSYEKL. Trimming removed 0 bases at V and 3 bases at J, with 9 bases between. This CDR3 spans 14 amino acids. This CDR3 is CASSQEPGVYEQYF. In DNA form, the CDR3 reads TGCGCCAGCAGCCAAGAACCGGGAGTCTACGAGCAGTACTTC.

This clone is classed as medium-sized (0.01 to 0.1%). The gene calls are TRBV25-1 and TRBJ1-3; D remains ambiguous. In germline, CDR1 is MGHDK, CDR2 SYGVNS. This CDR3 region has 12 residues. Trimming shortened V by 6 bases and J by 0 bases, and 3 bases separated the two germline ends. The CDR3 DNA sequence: TGTGCCAGCAGCAACTCTGGAAACACCATATATTTT. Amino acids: CASSNSGNTIYF.

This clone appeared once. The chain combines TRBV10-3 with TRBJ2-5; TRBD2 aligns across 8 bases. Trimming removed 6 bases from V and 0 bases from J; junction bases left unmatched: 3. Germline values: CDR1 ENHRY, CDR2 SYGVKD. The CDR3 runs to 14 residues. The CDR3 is CAIRAGGNQETQYF. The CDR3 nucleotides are TGTGCCATCAGGGCGGGAGGTAACCAAGAGACCCAGTACTTC.

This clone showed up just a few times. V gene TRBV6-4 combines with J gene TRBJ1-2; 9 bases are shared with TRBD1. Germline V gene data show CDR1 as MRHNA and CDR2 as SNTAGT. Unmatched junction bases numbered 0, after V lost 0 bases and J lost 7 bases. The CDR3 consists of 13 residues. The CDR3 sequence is CASSDSTGGGYTF. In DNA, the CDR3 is TGTGCCAGCAGTGACTCGACAGGGGGTGGCTACACCTTC.

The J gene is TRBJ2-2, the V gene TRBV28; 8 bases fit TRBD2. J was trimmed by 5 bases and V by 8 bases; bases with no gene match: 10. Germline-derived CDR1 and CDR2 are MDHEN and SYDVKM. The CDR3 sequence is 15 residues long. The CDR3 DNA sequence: TGTGCCAGCCTTACTAGCGGAGAGGGGACCGGGGAGCTGTTTTTT. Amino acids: CASLTSGEGTGELFF.